The 18 T cell receptor beta chains in this list originate from one sample, sequenced in a study of blood T cells in healthy people across ages. Sample-barcoded 5' priming and a J-beta primer mix drove a second PCR of 7 to 11 cycles. TCRdb passed the 5' RACE reads through MiXCR, listing each CDR3 protein once. The repertoire holds around 650,000 distinct CDR3 sequences, with around 38% as singletons. Sequencing used blood. These receptors originate from a man at least 80 years old in good health.

The sample holds a few counts of this clonotype. The junction shows a germline mismatch at one end, possibly a read error. This chain joins TRBV7-2 and TRBJ2-1, with D unresolved. Germline-derived CDR1 and CDR2 are SGHTA and FQGNSA. The CDR3 is 13 residues long. The CDR3 reads CASTLARNNEQFF. The CDR3 bases are TGTGCCAGCACCTTAGCCAGGAACAATGAGCAGTTCTTC.

The chain recombines TRBV4-1 with TRBJ2-7; TRBD1 agrees at 8 bases. The last part of the DNA fits TRBJ2-5 better; the J call may be wrong. The germline V gene encodes CDR1 MGHRA and CDR2 YSYEKL. The CDR3 consists of 15 residues. The CDR3 protein is CASSQRTGSGETQYF. In DNA form, the CDR3 reads TGCGCCAGCAGCCAGAGGACAGGGTCGGGAGAGACCCAGTACTTC.

On this clonotype: A much larger clone differs from this one at a single base, so this may be a read error. The chain carries TRBV7-2 and TRBJ1-5; 7 bases map to TRBD1. The V and J ends lost 3 bases and 9 bases, in that order; junction bases with no gene match: 11. CDR1 SGHTA and CDR2 FQGNSA come from the germline V gene. The CDR3 has 15 amino acids. CDR3 coding DNA: TGTGCCAGCAGCTTTTCCAGGGGGTTGTATCGGCCCCAGCATTTT. Encoded protein: CASSFSRGLYRPQHF.

The chain combines TRBV5-6 with TRBJ2-3; D uncertain. Trimming shortened V by 7 bases and J by 4 bases, and 16 bases separated the two germline ends. This CDR3 is 14 amino acids long. CDR1 is SGHDT, CDR2 YYEEEE, per germline. The CDR3 coding sequence is TGTGCCAGCCTCATGACTCGAGTGGCAGATACGCAGTATTTT. Protein product: CASLMTRVADTQYF.

The table lists this clonotype with a few counts. The V call is TRBV6-5, the J call TRBJ2-1; 7 bases fit TRBD1. CDR1 is MNHEY, CDR2 SVGAGI, per germline. V lost 0 bases and J lost 4; bases outside the gene matches: 6. This CDR3 has 16 amino acids. CDR3 DNA sequence: TGTGCCAGCAGTTACTCTTCCGGGACAGTATACAATGAGCAGTTCTTC. It encodes CASSYSSGTVYNEQFF.

This clonotype was observed a handful of times. The rearrangement joins TRBV20-1 to TRBJ2-7; 8 nucleotides line up with TRBD1. The CDR3 consists of 15 residues. With 4 bases clipped from V and 6 bases from J, the junction kept 14 bases outside the gene matches. Germline CDR1 and CDR2: DFQATT and SNEGSKA (reference sequence). CDR3 residues: CSANIPGQVTVEQYF. DNA for the CDR3: TGCAGTGCTAATATTCCGGGACAGGTGACGGTCGAGCAGTACTTC.

The J gene is TRBJ2-1, the V gene TRBV28; 10 bases agree with TRBD2. Trimming at V came to 8 bases and at J to 0 bases, leaving 4 bases not matched to a gene. This CDR3 comprises 15 residues. CDR1 is MDHEN, CDR2 SYDVKM, per germline. The CDR3 sequence is CASRPSGSSYNEQFF. As DNA, the CDR3 is TGTGCCAGCCGCCCTAGCGGGAGCTCCTACAATGAGCAGTTCTTC.

The V call is TRBV7-9, the J call TRBJ2-1; the D is unclear. V was pared by 3 bases and J by 13 bases, with 19 bases between. The CDR3 is 14 residues long. Per germline, CDR1 SEHNR and CDR2 FQNEAQ (reference sequence). In DNA, the CDR3 is TGTGCCAGCAGCTTGTACCTGAACCAAGAGACCCAGTTCTTC. It translates to CASSLYLNQETQFF.

This clonotype was seen a few times. The rearrangement joins TRBV20-1 to TRBJ2-1; D gene ambiguous. The CDR3 sequence is 12 residues long. Trimming removed 6 bases at V and 5 bases at J, with 11 bases between. Germline CDR1 is DFQATT and CDR2 is SNEGSKA (reference sequence). CDR3 sequence: CSANRRNNEQFF. CDR3 nucleotide sequence: TGCAGTGCCAACCGACGGAACAATGAGCAGTTCTTC.

Only a few counts were recorded for this clonotype. As DNA, the CDR3 is TGTGCCAGCAGCGAGACAGGGGGAGGATATGGCTACACCTTC. It codes for CASSETGGGYGYTF. This chain connects TRBV7-2 to TRBJ1-2, with 9 bases matching TRBD1. V shed 5 bases and J 5 bases; nucleotides not matched to a gene: 6. Germline V gene data show CDR1 as SGHTA and CDR2 as FQGNSA. This CDR3 spans 14 amino acids.

This chain links TRBV12-3 or TRBV12-4 with TRBJ2-7; TRBD1 aligns across 8 bases. The CDR3 loop spans 15 amino acids. Trimming took 1 base from V and 5 from J; bases not matched to a gene: 7. CDR3 protein: CASSLVIGQGHEQYF. CDR3 coding DNA: TGTGCCAGCAGTTTAGTCATCGGACAGGGTCACGAGCAGTACTTC.

This rearrangement joins TRBV7-3 to TRBJ2-6; D perhaps matches TRBD2 (6 bases). This CDR3 contains 18 residues. V lost 1 base to trimming and J lost 0 bases, with 13 bases between them. CDR1 is SGHTA, CDR2 FQGTGA, per germline. This CDR3 reads CASSLNPGVLSGANVLTF. CDR3 coding DNA: TGTGCCAGCAGCTTAAATCCGGGGGTGCTCTCTGGGGCCAACGTCCTGACTTTC.

A word on this clonotype: At one end, the junction sequence differs from germline, possibly due to a read error. The chain combines TRBV4-3 with TRBJ2-3; unclear D gene. CDR1 and CDR2 (germline): LGHNA, YSLEER. The CDR3 is 15 amino acids. As DNA, the CDR3 is TGCGACAGCAGCCGAGGAGATTCTAGCACAGATACGCAGTATTTT. The encoded protein is CDSSRGDSSTDTQYF.

The chain has TRBV10-3 and TRBJ1-1; 7 bases are a match to TRBD1. In germline, CDR1 is ENHRY, CDR2 SYGVKD. This CDR3 has 13 amino acids. Trimming removed 4 bases from V and 2 bases from J; junction bases left unmatched: 1. The CDR3 is CAISGDRNTEAFF. The CDR3, as DNA: TGTGCCATCAGTGGGGACAGAAACACTGAAGCTTTCTTT.

This clonotype was found many times. V is TRBV11-2 and J is TRBJ2-1, with 9 nucleotides matching TRBD1. After removal of 2 bases from V and 0 bases from J, the junction contained 5 bases not matched to a gene. CDR1 is SGHAT and CDR2 is FQNNGV in the germline V gene. This CDR3 contains 17 residues. CDR3 amino acids: CASSLLLGQGSYNEQFF. The CDR3 DNA reads TGTGCCAGCAGCTTATTACTGGGACAGGGCTCCTACAATGAGCAGTTCTTC.

The chain uses TRBV10-1 and TRBJ2-5; 8 bases are a match to TRBD1. Germline V gene lookup returns CDR1 WNHNN and CDR2 SYGVQD (reference sequence). Trimming cost V 0 bases and J 5 bases; bases outside gene matches: 2. The CDR3 extends over 14 amino acids. CDR3 protein: CASSESTGEETQYF. In nucleotides, the CDR3 is TGCGCCAGCAGTGAGTCGACAGGGGAGGAGACCCAGTACTTC.

This clonotype has more than one count but fewer than ten. The CDR3 DNA sequence: TGTGCCAGCAGCTCCCGGGCAGTTGAGGGGGACGAGCAGTACTTC. Amino acid sequence: CASSSRAVEGDEQYF. The rearrangement uses TRBV7-2 and TRBJ2-7; D might be TRBD1 (6 bases). Germline CDR1 reads SGHTA; CDR2 reads FQGNSA. Trimming took 4 bases from V and 5 from J, leaving 18 bases between them. The CDR3 spans 15 residues.

The CDR3 DNA reads TGTGCCAGCAGCAAAAACAGGGGGCAGGGGCCGAACACCGGGGAGCTGTTTTTT. Its translation is CASSKNRGQGPNTGELFF. This chain connects TRBV12-3 or TRBV12-4 to TRBJ2-2; 9 bases align to TRBD1. The CDR3 sequence is 18 residues long. The trim removed 6 bases at V and 0 bases at J, leaving 11 bases unmatched.